Listed here are 8 T cell receptor beta chains from one sample, sequenced in a study of cytomegalovirus exposure and HLA in healthy donors. PCR was performed using 60 Vbeta and 13 Jbeta primers. Generated by immunoSEQ multiplex PCR, the TCRdb table keeps only in-frame clones and is missing some. The table shows 100,000 to 150,000 clones, with over 15% occurring only once. The sequenced sample consisted of PBMCs. These receptors were collected from a female donor in good health and CMV-seropositive.

V usage is TRBV5-8 and J usage is TRBJ2-5; 13 positions agree with TRBD2. The CDR3 length is 17 residues. The germline V gene has CDR1 SGHTS and CDR2 YDEGEE. V gave up 0 bases and J gave up 2 bases; unmatched junction bases: 4. The CDR3 DNA reads TGTGCCAGCAGCTTGGGACTAGCGGGGGGCAGGCAAGAGACCCAGTACTTC. Its protein is CASSLGLAGGRQETQYF.

The genes are TRBV30 and TRBJ2-5; maybe TRBD1 (6 bases). Trimming removed 4 bases at V and 2 bases at J, with 11 bases between. The germline CDR1 and CDR2 sequences are GTSNPN and SVGIG (reference sequence). The CDR3 has 13 residues. CDR3 bases: TGTGCCTGGACCTTGGACAGACAAGAGACCCAGTACTTC. It codes for CAWTLDRQETQYF.

This clone has a handful of counts. The V gene is TRBV18, the J gene TRBJ1-2; D gene uncertain. The germline V and J ends were trimmed by 3 bases and 6 bases, with 11 bases remaining between them. Germline CDR1 KGHSH, CDR2 LQKENI. The CDR3 covers 13 residues. The DNA of the CDR3 is TGTGCCAGCTCACCCAAAAACACGAATGGCTACACCTTC. Its protein is CASSPKNTNGYTF.

This clone was seen a handful of times. The chain has TRBV5-1 and TRBJ1-1; D unresolved. The length of the CDR3 is 13 residues. CDR1 and CDR2 (germline): SGHRS, YFSETQ. V was trimmed by 3 bases and J by 11 bases, leaving 17 bases between them. The CDR3 loop is CASSSLGGLEAFF. CDR3 nucleotide sequence: TGCGCCAGCAGCTCCCTCGGCGGGTTGGAGGCTTTCTTT.

The chain has TRBV9 and TRBJ2-7; TRBD2 matches 11 bases. The J segment lost 6 bases and the V segment lost 0 bases, leaving 5 bases of the junction unmatched. CDR1 is SGDLS, CDR2 YYNGEE, per germline. CDR3 length equals 15 residues. CDR3 region: CASSVELAGDREQYF. The CDR3 DNA follows: TGTGCCAGCAGCGTAGAACTAGCGGGAGATCGCGAGCAGTACTTC.

This clone was counted a few times. V and J are TRBV2 and TRBJ1-5; the D is unclear. The CDR3 is 15 residues long. Trimming removed 8 bases from V and 0 bases from J, with 14 bases in between. Germline V gives CDR1 SNHLY, CDR2 FYNNEI. DNA for the CDR3: TGTGCCAGCGGGAGGGAGGTATATAGCAATCAGCCCCAGCATTTT. This gives the protein CASGREVYSNQPQHF.

This clone has more than one count but fewer than ten. The gene calls are TRBV30 and TRBJ2-7; maybe TRBD1 (5 bases). This CDR3 is built from 12 residues. The germline V gene encodes CDR1 GTSNPN and CDR2 SVGIG (reference sequence). V shed 5 bases and J shed 5 bases, with 13 bases lying between them. In DNA form, the CDR3 reads TGTGCCTGGGGGTACACAGGCGACGAGCAGTACTTC. Translating it yields CAWGYTGDEQYF.

This clone showed up just a few times. V usage is TRBV10-2 and J usage is TRBJ1-1, with 7 bases that match TRBD1. Trimming at V came to 9 bases and at J to 12 bases, leaving 13 bases not matched to a gene. Germline V CDR1 and CDR2: WSHSY, SAAADI. The CDR3 is 12 residues long. CDR3 sequence (DNA): TGCGCCAGTCACGATGGACAGGCCAGGACTTTCTTT. This codes for CASHDGQARTFF.